This paragraph covers one TCR beta chain sequence. The antigen is not known. The same CDR3 also results from other DNA sequences found in this sample. PCR primers comprised 60 Vbeta and 13 Jbeta primers. Profiled with immunoSEQ multiplex PCR; TCRdb holds only in-frame clones, not every one. The sample has 150,000 to 200,000 clones; about 81% are singletons. The record originates from a study of cytomegalovirus exposure and HLA in healthy donors. General observations from the study: Later examination showed HLA-associated TCR beta chains had greater clonal expansion than equally common others. Common viral pathogens seemed, in a later analysis, to connect with several of the most significant clusters.

Germline V gives CDR1 SGHAT, CDR2 FQNNGV. Trimming removed 1 base at V and 7 bases at J, with 8 bases between. The CDR3 spans 13 residues. This clonotype was sampled from a woman in her late teens or twenties in good health and CMV-seronegative. This rearrangement joins TRBV11-2 to TRBJ2-1; the D gene is possibly TRBD1 (5 bases). The material sequenced was PBMCs. Here the CDR3 DNA reads TGTGCCAGCAGCTTAGGGGGCGGTAATGAGCAGTTCTTC. Its translation: CASSLGGGNEQFF.